This TCR beta chain originates from a study of T cell responses to AZD1222 COVID-19 vaccine. The table came from immunoSEQ multiplex PCR; TCRdb's copy has only in-frame clones and leaves some out. This sample yields approximately 120,000 clones, of which around 89% are seen a single time; 4.2% belongs to the top ten. Trimming took off 2 bases at V and 4 bases at J, with 9 bases between the two ends. Germline CDR1 reads WSHSY; CDR2 reads SAAADI. This CDR3 spans 14 amino acids. The sequence came from an adult in good health. Sequenced material: peripheral blood, taken on day 0 of AZD1222 vaccination. This rearrangement joins TRBV10-2 to TRBJ1-5; the D gene is possibly TRBD1 (6 bases). As DNA, the CDR3 is TGCGCCAGCAGTGAGACAGGGAATAATCAGCCCCAGCATTTT. Amino acids: CASSETGNNQPQHF.